Described below is a single T cell receptor (beta chain) sequence and its context. Its antigen remains unknown. The data were obtained in a study of cytomegalovirus exposure and HLA in healthy donors. Study-level findings and limits: The study labeled approximately 150 TCR beta chains cytomegalovirus-associated. As was reported, the HLA-A and HLA-B alleles of most subjects were accurately predicted from TCR beta sequences.

CDR1 is MNHEY and CDR2 is SVGAGI in the germline V gene. The V and J ends lost 6 bases and 5 bases respectively, with 18 bases between them. This CDR3 has 15 residues. The PCR made use of 60 Vbeta and 13 Jbeta primers. Sequencing used immunoSEQ multiplex PCR; TCRdb keeps in-frame clones, though not all of them. The data contain about 250,000 clones, 85% of them singletons. Sequencing was done on a sample of PBMCs. The rearrangement links TRBV6-5 to TRBJ2-3, with TRBD2 as a possible D gene (6 bases). This clonotype was sampled from a girl aged 2 to 9 in good health and CMV-seronegative. The CDR3 nucleotides are TGTGCCAGCAGGGGCCCTCTAGCGTGGGGAGATACGCAGTATTTT. Translating it yields CASRGPLAWGDTQYF.